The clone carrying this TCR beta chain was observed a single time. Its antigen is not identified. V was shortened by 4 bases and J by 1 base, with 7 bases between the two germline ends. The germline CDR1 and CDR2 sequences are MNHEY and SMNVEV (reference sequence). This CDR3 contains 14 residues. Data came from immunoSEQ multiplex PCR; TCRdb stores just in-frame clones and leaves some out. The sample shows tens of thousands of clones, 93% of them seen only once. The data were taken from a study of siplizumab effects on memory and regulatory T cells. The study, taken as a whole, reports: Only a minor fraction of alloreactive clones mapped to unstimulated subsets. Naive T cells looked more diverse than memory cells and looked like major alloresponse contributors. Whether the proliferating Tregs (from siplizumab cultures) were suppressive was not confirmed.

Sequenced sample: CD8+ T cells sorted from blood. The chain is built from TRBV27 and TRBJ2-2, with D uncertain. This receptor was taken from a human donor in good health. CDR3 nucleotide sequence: TGTGCCAGCAGTTGGGCAGGGAACACCGGGGAGCTGTTTTTT. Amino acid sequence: CASSWAGNTGELFF.